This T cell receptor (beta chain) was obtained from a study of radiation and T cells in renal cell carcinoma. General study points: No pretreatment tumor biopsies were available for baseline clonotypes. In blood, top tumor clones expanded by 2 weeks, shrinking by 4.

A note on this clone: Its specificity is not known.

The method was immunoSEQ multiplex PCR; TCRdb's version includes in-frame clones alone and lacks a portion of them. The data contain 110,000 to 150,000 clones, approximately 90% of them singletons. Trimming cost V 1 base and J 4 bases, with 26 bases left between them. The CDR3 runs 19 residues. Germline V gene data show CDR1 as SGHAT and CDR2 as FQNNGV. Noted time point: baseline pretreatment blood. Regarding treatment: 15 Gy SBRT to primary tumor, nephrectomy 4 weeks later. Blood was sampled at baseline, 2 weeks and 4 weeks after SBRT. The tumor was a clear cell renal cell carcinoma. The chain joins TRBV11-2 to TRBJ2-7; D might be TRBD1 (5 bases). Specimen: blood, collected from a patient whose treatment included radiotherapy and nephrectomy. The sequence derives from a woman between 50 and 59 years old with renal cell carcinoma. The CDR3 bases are TGTGCCAGCAGCTTAGTCAGTTCTGGTCTACAGGTGGGAAGGTACGAGCAGTACTTC. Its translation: CASSLVSSGLQVGRYEQYF. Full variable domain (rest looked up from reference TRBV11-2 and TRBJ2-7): EAGVAQSPRYKIIEKRQSVAFWCNPISGHATLYWYQQILGQGPKLLIQFQNNGVVDDSQLPKDRFSAERLKGVDSTLKIQPAKLEDSAVYLCASSLVSSGLQVGRYEQYFGPGTRLTVT.